The rows below give T cell receptor beta chains drawn from one sample of a study of blood T cell repertoires in COVID-19. Profiled with immunoSEQ multiplex PCR; TCRdb holds only in-frame clones, not every one. The repertoire consists of 210,000 or so clones, with 84% occurring once and the leading ten covering around a sixth. Specimen: peripheral blood. These receptors were taken from a woman aged 80 or over with active or convalescent COVID-19. Each CDR3 is given with its conserved first and last residue. D genes are given only for firm matches. Size tells how often a clone was seen (once, few, many) or the class of an expanded clone, and some rows leave it out.

CDR3,DNA,size,length,J,V,D
CASSLLETQYF,TGTGCCAGCAGCCTTTTGGAGACCCAGTACTTC,-,11,TRBJ2-5,TRBV7-9,-
CASSLATGSPNTEAFF,TGCGCCAGCAGCTTGGCAACGGGATCACCGAACACTGAAGCTTTCTTT,-,16,TRBJ1-1,TRBV5-1,-
CASSWDRDVDEQFF,TGCGCCAGCAGCTGGGACAGGGATGTGGATGAGCAGTTCTTC,-,14,TRBJ2-1,TRBV5-1,TRBD1
CASSHKGGSWSGLTGYGYTF,TGTGCCAGCAGCCATAAAGGGGGTTCCTGGTCGGGACTAACAGGCTATGGCTACACCTTC,few,20,TRBJ1-2,TRBV4-2,-
CASSLGGPSSYNSPLHF,TGTGCCAGCAGCTTAGGAGGGCCCAGCTCCTATAATTCACCCCTCCACTTT,few,17,TRBJ1-6,TRBV11-2,-
CASSQEVGRINEQFF,TGCGCCAGCAGCCAAGAGGTGGGCAGGATCAATGAGCAGTTCTTC,once,15,TRBJ2-1,TRBV4-1,-
CASRGSQSFNSPLHF,TGTGCCAGCAGGGGGAGTCAGAGTTTTAATTCACCCCTCCACTTT,-,15,TRBJ1-6,TRBV6-5,-
CASSVTGTGELFF,TGTGCCAGCAGTGTCACGGGGACCGGGGAGCTGTTTTTT,few,13,TRBJ2-2,TRBV2,-
CASSPTMDRASHQPQHF,TGTGCCAGCTCACCGACAATGGACAGGGCATCCCATCAGCCCCAGCATTTT,-,17,TRBJ1-5,TRBV18,TRBD1
CASTTGGQGPFYEQYF,TGTGCCAGCACCACGGGGGGACAGGGACCCTTTTACGAGCAGTACTTC,-,16,TRBJ2-7,TRBV28,TRBD1
CASSLGQGAARDTQYF,TGTGCCAGCAGCTTAGGGCAGGGGGCAGCCAGGGATACGCAGTATTTT,-,16,TRBJ2-3,TRBV7-2,TRBD1
CASSLGDTLISAPLHF,TGTGCCAGCAGCCTTGGGGACACCTTAATTTCGGCACCCCTCCACTTT,few,16,TRBJ1-6,TRBV4-2,-
CASSNTGTNYEQYF,TGCGCCAGCAGCAATACCGGGACAAACTACGAGCAGTACTTC,-,14,TRBJ2-7,TRBV5-1,-
CSVAGRSNQPQHF,TGCAGCGTTGCAGGCAGATCCAATCAGCCCCAGCATTTT,-,13,TRBJ1-5,TRBV29-1,-
CASSTDRGQDETQYF,TGTGCCAGCAGTACTGACAGGGGGCAGGATGAGACCCAGTACTTC,few,15,TRBJ2-5,TRBV6-6,TRBD1
CASSLRLGNEQFF,TGTGCCAGCAGCTTGCGTCTAGGCAATGAGCAGTTCTTC,-,13,TRBJ2-1,TRBV7-9,-
CASSLSSHETQYF,TGCGCCAGCAGCTTGAGTAGCCATGAGACCCAGTACTTC,few,13,TRBJ2-5,TRBV5-1,-
CASSYGTSGRAGELFF,TGTGCCAGCAGCTACGGGACTAGCGGGAGAGCCGGGGAGCTGTTTTTT,-,16,TRBJ2-2,TRBV11-3,TRBD2
CASSLSGSGTEAFF,TGCGCCAGCAGCTTATCAGGTTCGGGGACTGAAGCTTTCTTT,-,14,TRBJ1-1,TRBV5-1,-
CASIERGLAGTGELFF,TGTGCCAGCATCGAACGGGGACTAGCGGGGACCGGGGAGCTGTTTTTT,-,16,TRBJ2-2,TRBV5-4,TRBD2
CASRLAGADEQFF,TGTGCCAGCAGGCTTGCGGGGGCGGATGAGCAGTTCTTC,-,13,TRBJ2-1,TRBV6-5,-
CASSLAIAWDEQFF,TGCGCCAGCAGCTTGGCCATAGCGTGGGATGAGCAGTTCTTC,-,14,TRBJ2-1,TRBV5-1,-
CASSSDPRTGERAFF,TGTGCCAGCAGTTCCGATCCTAGGACAGGGGAGAGGGCTTTCTTT,-,15,TRBJ1-1,TRBV6-5,TRBD1
CASSLLGQGNSPLHF,TGTGCCAGCAGTTTATTAGGACAGGGAAATTCACCCCTCCACTTT,-,15,TRBJ1-6,TRBV27,TRBD1
CASSPGGRQYF,TGTGCCAGCAGCCCCGGGGGTAGGCAGTACTTC,-,11,TRBJ2-7,TRBV11-1,-
CASSVKGQGVYGYTF,TGTGCCAGCAGTGTCAAGGGACAGGGGGTCTATGGCTACACCTTC,-,15,TRBJ1-2,TRBV2,TRBD1
CASSPITGTAHGNTIYF,TGTGCCAGCAGCCCTATTACAGGGACAGCTCATGGAAACACCATATATTTT,-,17,TRBJ1-3,TRBV13,TRBD1
CASSQDRSMRAPYEQYF,TGTGCCAGCAGCCAAGATCGGAGCATGAGGGCCCCCTACGAGCAGTACTTC,-,17,TRBJ2-7,TRBV3-1/TRBV3-2,-
CASSPTTGQLYGYTF,TGTGCCAGCTCACCGACCACGGGACAGCTCTATGGCTACACCTTC,-,15,TRBJ1-2,TRBV18,TRBD1